The entry below describes one T cell receptor beta chain. This clone was observed a handful of times. Its antigen is currently not known. Within one base of it there is no much larger clone, and no base qualities were kept. The sample comes from a study of CD8+ T cells in alopecia areata (dated by TCRdb to 2016 to 2019). At the level of the whole study: The treated patients took part in an open-label pilot trial in which moderate-to-severe alopecia areata was treated with oral tofacitinib at 5 to 10 mg twice daily. Scalp clonality was compared across normal scalp (n=4), patchy alopecia areata scalp (n=8), and alopecia totalis/universalis scalp (n=8). TCRbeta CDR3 regions were amplified by immunoSEQ multiplex PCR using 35 Vbeta forward and 13 Jbeta reverse primers. The RNA source kit depended on sample type: the PAXgene miRNA kit for fixed scalp, the miRNeasy kit for PBMCs, and the RNeasy kit for mouse skin. Patients received tofacitinib for 6 to 18 months and were then followed off drug for 6 months to check for delayed response and recurrence. The study used high-throughput TCRbeta sequencing to examine T cell clonal expansion in alopecia areata, in both the C3H/HeJ mouse model and human patients. Biopsies were taken from tofacitinib-treated patients at baseline and at 4 and 24 weeks of treatment, and a later scalp biopsy was taken in several of the tofacitinib-treated patients. On the human side, TCRbeta sequencing was run on scalp tissue and on sorted CD4+ and CD8+ peripheral blood T cells from healthy controls and from alopecia areata patients with either patchy or totalis/universalis disease. Beyond this particular receptor, the publication reports: Scalp TCR repertoire analysis is complicated because resident alphabeta T cells in normal human skin are also sequenced, whereas mouse skin is dominated by gammadelta T cells. Compared with normal scalp, lesional scalp, particularly in alopecia totalis/universalis, had higher clonality and more expanded CD8+ clones, which suggests antigenic drive. TCR sequences shared between patients were less clear than in mice, possibly partly because of HLA diversity in the patient population.

The library was obtained by the immunoSEQ multiplex PCR assay. For TCR sequencing, RNA was extracted from every sample and reverse transcribed into cDNA to serve as template. SuperScript III was used to make first-strand cDNA, primed with a 2:1 mix of oligo-dT and random hexamers. Amplification bias was assessed with a synthetic immune receptor repertoire, and residual bias was removed computationally. In the original analysis: After raw reads were preprocessed to remove errors, the CDR3 was defined following IMGT conventions as running from the conserved cysteine to phenylalanine. Clonality was computed by normalizing Shannon entropy by log2 of the number of productive unique TCRs and subtracting the result from 1. Whether scalp clones were CD4 or CD8 was inferred by matching scalp TCRbeta sequences against CD4 and CD8 repertoires sorted from blood. In its TCRdb copy, this immuneACCESS table keeps in-frame sequences only and misses some clones. Where compared with another copy, unresolved V genes explain less than half of these, and the others have no known cause. That table furnishes V, J and clone size, whereas the DNA furnished D and trimming. This sample comprises about 150,000 clones, 75% to 90% of them detected only once. The ten top clones hold over 12% of the sample.

Sample time point, as interpreted from the label and publication: baseline before oral tofacitinib. Lesional scalp punch biopsies and peripheral blood were collected from alopecia areata patients. After PBMCs were isolated by density centrifugation and stained for CD3, CD4 and CD8, a FACSAria was used to sort CD4+ and CD8+ T cells. V drops 2 bases and J drops 6 bases, leaving 10 bases in between. CDR3 length: 14 amino acids, cysteine to phenylalanine. Of the read, only the CDR3 DNA is kept; its 42 bases are in frame from base 1. CDR1 and CDR2 were assigned from the germline V gene as MNHEY and SVGAGI.

This chain is built from TRBV6-5 and TRBJ2-2; a weak D assignment points to TRBD2 (5 bases agree). Material: CD8+ T cells sorted from blood, obtained at week 0. The TCR was taken from a human donor with alopecia areata. The CDR3 reads CASSYEGFAGELFF. The DNA is TGTGCCAGCAGTTACGAGGGCTTCGCCGGGGAGCTGTTTTTT.